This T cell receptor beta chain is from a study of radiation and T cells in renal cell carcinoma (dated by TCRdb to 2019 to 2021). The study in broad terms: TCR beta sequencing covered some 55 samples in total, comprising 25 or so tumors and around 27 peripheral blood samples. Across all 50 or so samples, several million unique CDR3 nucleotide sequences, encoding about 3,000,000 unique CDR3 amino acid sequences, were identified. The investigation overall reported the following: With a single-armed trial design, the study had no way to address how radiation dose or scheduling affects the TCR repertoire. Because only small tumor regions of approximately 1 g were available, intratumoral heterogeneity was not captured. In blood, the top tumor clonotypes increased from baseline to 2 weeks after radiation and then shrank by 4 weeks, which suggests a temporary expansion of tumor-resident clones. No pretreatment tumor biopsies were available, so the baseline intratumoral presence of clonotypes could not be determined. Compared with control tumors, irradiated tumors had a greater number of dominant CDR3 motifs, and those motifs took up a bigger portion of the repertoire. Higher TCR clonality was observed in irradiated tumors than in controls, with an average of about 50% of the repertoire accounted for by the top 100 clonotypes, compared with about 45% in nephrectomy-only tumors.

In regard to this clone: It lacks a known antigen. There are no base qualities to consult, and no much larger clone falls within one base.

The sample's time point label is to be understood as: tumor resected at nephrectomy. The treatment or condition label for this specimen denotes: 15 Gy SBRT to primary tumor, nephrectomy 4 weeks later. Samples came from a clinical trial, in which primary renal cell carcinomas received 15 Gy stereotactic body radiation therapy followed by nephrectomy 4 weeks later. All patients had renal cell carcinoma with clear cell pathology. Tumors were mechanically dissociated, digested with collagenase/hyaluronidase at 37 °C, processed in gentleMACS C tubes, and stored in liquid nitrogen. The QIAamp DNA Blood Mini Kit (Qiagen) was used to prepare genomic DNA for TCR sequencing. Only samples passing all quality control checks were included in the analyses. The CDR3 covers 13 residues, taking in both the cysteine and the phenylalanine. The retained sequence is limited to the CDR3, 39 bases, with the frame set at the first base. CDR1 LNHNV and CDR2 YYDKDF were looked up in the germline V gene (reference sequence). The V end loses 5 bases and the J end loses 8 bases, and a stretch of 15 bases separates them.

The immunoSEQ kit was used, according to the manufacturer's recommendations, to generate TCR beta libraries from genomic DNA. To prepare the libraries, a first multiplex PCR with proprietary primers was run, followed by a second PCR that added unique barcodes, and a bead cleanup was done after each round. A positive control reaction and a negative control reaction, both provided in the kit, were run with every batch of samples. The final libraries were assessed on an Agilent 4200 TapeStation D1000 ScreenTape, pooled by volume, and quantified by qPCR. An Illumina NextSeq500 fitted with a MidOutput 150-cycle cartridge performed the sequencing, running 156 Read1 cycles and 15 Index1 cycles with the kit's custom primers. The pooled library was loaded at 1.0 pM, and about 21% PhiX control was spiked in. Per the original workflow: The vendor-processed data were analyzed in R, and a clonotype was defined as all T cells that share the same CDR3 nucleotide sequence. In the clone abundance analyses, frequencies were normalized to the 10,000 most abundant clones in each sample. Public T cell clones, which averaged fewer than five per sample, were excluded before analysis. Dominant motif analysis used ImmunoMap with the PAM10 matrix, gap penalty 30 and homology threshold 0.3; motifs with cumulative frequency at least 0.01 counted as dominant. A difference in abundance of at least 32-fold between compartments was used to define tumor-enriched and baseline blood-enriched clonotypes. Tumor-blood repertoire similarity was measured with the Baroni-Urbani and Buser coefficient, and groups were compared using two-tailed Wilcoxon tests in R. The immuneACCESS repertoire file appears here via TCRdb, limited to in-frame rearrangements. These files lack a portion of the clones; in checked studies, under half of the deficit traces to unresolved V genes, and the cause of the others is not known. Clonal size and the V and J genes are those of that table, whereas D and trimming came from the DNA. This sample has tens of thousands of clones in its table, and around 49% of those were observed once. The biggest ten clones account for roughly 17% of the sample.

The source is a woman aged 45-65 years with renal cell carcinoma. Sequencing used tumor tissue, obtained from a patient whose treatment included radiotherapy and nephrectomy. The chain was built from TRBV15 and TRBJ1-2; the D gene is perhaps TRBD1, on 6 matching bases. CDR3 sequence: CATSPEGGNGYTF. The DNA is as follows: TGTGCCACCAGCCCCGAAGGGGGTAACGGCTACACCTTC.